The 5 T cell receptor beta chains listed next were all sequenced from one sample in a study of post-analysis software for immune sequencing data. No cognate antigen is known for these TCRs. Unique molecular identifiers were carried by the TCR beta cDNA libraries. TCRdb reprocessed the PCR reads with MiXCR, giving one entry per CDR3 protein. Of 700,000 to 900,000 distinct CDR3 sequences in the sample, 40% to 55% are singletons; the top ten hold just under 5%. Study-wide results and limits: Five or six TRBV segments appeared more often in patients than in controls, and TRBV5-6, TRBV5-1 and TRBV20-1 were among these.

The sequenced material came from blood. Source of these receptors: a girl aged 10 to 17 with multiple sclerosis.

The chain links TRBV20-1 to TRBJ2-7; tentatively, D is TRBD2 (7 bases). The CDR3 consists of 15 residues. V was clipped by 1 base and J by 3 bases, with 16 bases between them. Germline V gives CDR1 DFQATT, CDR2 SNEGSKA (reference sequence). As DNA, the CDR3 is TGCAGTGCTAGAGCGGGGGGACAAGGACTCTACGAGCAGTACTTC. This translates into CSARAGGQGLYEQYF.

This sequence joins TRBV24-1 and TRBJ2-1; D might be TRBD1 (5 bases). The CDR3 totals 11 residues. CDR1 is KGHDR and CDR2 is SFDVKD in the germline V gene. Trimming cost V 10 bases and J 9 bases, with 12 bases left between them. CDR3 residues: CATRLGAEQFF. Here the CDR3 DNA reads TGTGCCACTCGGCTAGGGGCTGAGCAGTTCTTC.

This clonotype occurred many times. The chain carries TRBV25-1 and TRBJ2-6; D gene unclear. Between the trimmed V and J ends, which lost 6 bases and 0 bases, there was a span of 6 bases. The CDR3 has 14 amino acids. In germline, CDR1 is MGHDK, CDR2 SYGVNS. The CDR3 protein is CASRESSGANVLTF. Written as DNA, the CDR3 is TGTGCCAGCAGAGAGAGCTCTGGGGCCAACGTCCTGACTTTC.

The V and J genes are TRBV20-1 and TRBJ2-1; D possibly corresponds to TRBD2 (6 bases). This CDR3 contains 14 residues. Looked up from germline, CDR1 is DFQATT and CDR2 is SNEGSKA (reference sequence). The V gene lost 6 bases and the J gene lost 9 bases, with 21 bases spanning the gap. CDR3 nucleotide sequence: TGCAGTGCCACGGTCAGGAGGGCCGGTGGTGAGCAGTTCTTC. Translated, it gives CSATVRRAGGEQFF.

This sequence joins TRBV14 and TRBJ2-1; D is tentatively TRBD1 or TRBD2 (5 bases each). The germline gives CDR1 SGHDN, CDR2 FVKESK. V was pared by 4 bases and J by 6 bases, with 19 bases between. This CDR3 contains 16 residues. DNA of the CDR3: TGTGCCAGCAGCCTCCCAGGGAGCTGGAGACCCAATGAGCAGTTCTTC. The encoded protein is CASSLPGSWRPNEQFF. Using reference TRBV14 and TRBJ2-1 for the parts outside the CDR3, the full variable domain is EAGVTQFPSHSVIEKGQTVTLRCDPISGHDNLYWYRRVMGKEIKFLLHFVKESKQDESGMPNNRFLAERTGGTYSTLKVQPAELEDSGVYFCASSLPGSWRPNEQFFGPGTRLTVL.